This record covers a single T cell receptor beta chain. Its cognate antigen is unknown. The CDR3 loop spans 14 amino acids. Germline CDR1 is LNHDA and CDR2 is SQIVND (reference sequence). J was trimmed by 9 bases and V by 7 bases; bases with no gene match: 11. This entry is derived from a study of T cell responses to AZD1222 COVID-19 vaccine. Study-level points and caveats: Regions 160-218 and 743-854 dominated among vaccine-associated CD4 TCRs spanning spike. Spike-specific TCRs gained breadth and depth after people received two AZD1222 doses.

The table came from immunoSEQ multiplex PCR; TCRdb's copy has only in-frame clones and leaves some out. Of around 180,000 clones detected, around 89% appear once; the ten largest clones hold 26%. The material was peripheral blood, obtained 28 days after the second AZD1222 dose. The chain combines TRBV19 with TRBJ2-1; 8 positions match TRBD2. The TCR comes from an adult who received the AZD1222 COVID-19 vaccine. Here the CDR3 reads CASIVTAGVGEQFF. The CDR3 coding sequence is TGTGCCAGTATAGTAACAGCGGGGGTCGGTGAGCAGTTCTTC.